This TCR beta chain comes out of a study of cytotoxic CD8 clonotypes in ibrutinib-treated CLL. Turning to the study itself: Patient counts were ten to eleven relapsed/refractory, roughly 16 treatment-naive and some 17 IGHV unmutated. Overall, some 24 responses were partial and 2 complete; following median roughly 72 months, about 15 patients stayed remitted and around twelve progressed. Study-level findings and limits: At progression, clonality fell back toward baseline after rising at ibrutinib response. Sampling schedules were unmatched across sustained-remission and progressing patients.

The assay was immunoSEQ multiplex PCR, and TCRdb's table has in-frame clones only and misses some. Among some 300,000 clones, just under 80% were seen once, and the ten largest hold over 5.5%. As regards this clone: Its antigen is not known.

The CDR3 has 13 amino acids. CDR1 is GTSNPN, CDR2 SVGIG, per germline (reference sequence). The clonotype was recovered from a human donor with chronic lymphocytic leukemia. The rearrangement links TRBV30 to TRBJ1-1; tentatively, D is TRBD1 (6 bases). This specimen was PBMCs, taken before ibrutinib treatment. CDR3 protein: CAVQGPRGTEAFF. In nucleotides, the CDR3 is TGTGCTGTACAGGGCCCGCGGGGCACTGAAGCTTTCTTT.